This paragraph covers one T cell receptor (beta chain) sequence. Its antigen is not known. These data come from a study of human T cells and chemical hapten exposure. Study-wide results and limits: Patch test scores rose with PT1 expanded TCR counts, a positive correlation. No shift was seen in TCRs above 1 in 1000 frequency with DPC sensitization.

Individual cDNA molecules (in the library) carried attached unique molecular identifiers. Each CDR3 protein is one row after TCRdb ran MiXCR on the RACE reads. The data contain 55,000 to 80,000 distinct CDR3 sequences, 9.5% to 12% of them singletons. Time point noted: patch test 3, about 24 weeks after DPC sensitization. Sample treatment: therapeutic diphenylcyclopropenone sensitization with weekly scalp DPC. The specimen was whole blood, collected in connection with sensitization to the hapten diphenylcyclopropenone (DPC). The receptor comes from a woman aged 25 to 39 with alopecia areata. Some clones in this sample may be carry-over from other donors' samples.

This chain's CDR3 is CASRSGLAGGSLGTGELFF. The CDR3 nucleotides read TGTGCCAGTCGATCCGGGCTAGCGGGAGGCTCCCTGGGGACCGGGGAGCTGTTTTTT. The rearrangement links TRBV19 to TRBJ2-2; 11 bases fit TRBD2. This CDR3 has 19 residues. Germline trimming cut 8 bases from V and 5 bases from J; bases unmatched to any gene: 19. The germline gives CDR1 LNHDA, CDR2 SQIVND (reference sequence).